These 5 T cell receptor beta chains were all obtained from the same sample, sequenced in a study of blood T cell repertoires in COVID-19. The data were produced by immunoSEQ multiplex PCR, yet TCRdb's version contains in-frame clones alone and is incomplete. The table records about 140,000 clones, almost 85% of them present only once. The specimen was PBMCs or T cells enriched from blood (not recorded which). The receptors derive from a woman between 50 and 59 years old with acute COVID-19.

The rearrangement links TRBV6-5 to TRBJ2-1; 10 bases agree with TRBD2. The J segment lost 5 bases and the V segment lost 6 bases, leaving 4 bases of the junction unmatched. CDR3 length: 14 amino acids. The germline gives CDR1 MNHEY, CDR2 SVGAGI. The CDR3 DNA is TGTGCCAGCAGGAAAGGACTAGCGGACAATGAGCAGTTCTTC. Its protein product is CASRKGLADNEQFF.

CDR3 sequence reads: CASSQNRAQETQYF. DNA for the CDR3: TGTGCCAGCAGCCAAAACAGGGCCCAAGAGACCCAGTACTTC. J is TRBJ2-5 and V is TRBV14; tentatively, D is TRBD1 (6 bases). The CDR3 runs to 14 residues. Per germline, CDR1 SGHDN and CDR2 FVKESK. V was trimmed by 2 bases and J by 1 base, leaving 8 bases between them.

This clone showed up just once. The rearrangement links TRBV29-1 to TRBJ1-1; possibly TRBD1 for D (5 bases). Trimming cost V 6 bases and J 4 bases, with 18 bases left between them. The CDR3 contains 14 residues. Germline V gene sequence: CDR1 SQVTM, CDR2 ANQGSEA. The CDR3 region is CSVVITGLGTEAFF. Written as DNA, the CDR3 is TGCAGCGTGGTCATCACAGGTCTCGGCACTGAAGCTTTCTTT.

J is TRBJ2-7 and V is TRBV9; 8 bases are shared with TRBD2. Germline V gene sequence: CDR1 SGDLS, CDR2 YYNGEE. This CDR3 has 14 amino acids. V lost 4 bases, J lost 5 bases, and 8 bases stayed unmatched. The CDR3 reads CASSLSGSMDEQYF. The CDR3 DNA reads TGTGCCAGCAGCCTAAGCGGGAGTATGGACGAGCAGTACTTC.

CDR3 protein: CSASQGDDTEAFF. CDR3 in DNA: TGCAGTGCTAGTCAGGGCGATGACACTGAAGCTTTCTTT. The genes are TRBV20-1 and TRBJ1-1; D possibly corresponds to TRBD1 (5 bases). V gave up 3 bases and J gave up 3 bases, with 11 bases separating them. The length of the CDR3 is 13 residues. CDR1 and CDR2 (germline): DFQATT, SNEGSKA (reference sequence).